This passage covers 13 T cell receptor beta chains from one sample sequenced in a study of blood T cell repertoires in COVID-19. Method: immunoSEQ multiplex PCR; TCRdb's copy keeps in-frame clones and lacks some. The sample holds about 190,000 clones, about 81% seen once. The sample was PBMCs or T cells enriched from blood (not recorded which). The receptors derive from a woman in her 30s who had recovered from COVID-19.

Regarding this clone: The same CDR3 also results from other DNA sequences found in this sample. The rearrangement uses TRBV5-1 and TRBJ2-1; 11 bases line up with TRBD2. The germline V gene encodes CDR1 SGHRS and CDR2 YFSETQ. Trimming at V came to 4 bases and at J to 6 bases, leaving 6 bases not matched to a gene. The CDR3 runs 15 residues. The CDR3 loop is CASSPLAGGPNEQFF. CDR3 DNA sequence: TGCGCCAGCAGCCCCTTAGCGGGAGGGCCCAATGAGCAGTTCTTC.

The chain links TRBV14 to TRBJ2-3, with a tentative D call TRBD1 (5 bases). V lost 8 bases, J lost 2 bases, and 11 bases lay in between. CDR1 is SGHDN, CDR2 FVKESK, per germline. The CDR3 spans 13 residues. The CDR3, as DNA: TGTGCCAGCGGGGCACAGAACACAGATACGCAGTATTTT. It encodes CASGAQNTDTQYF.

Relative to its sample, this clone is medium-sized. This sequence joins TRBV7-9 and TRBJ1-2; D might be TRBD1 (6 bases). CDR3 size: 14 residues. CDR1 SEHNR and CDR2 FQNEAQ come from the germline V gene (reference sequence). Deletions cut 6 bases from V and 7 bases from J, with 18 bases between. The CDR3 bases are TGTGCCAGCAGTCCCACTTCAGGGGTTAGTGGCTACACCTTC. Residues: CASSPTSGVSGYTF.

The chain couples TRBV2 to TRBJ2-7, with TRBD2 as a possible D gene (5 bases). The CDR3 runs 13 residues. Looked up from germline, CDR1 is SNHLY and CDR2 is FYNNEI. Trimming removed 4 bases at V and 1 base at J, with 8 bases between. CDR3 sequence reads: CASSGTDSYEQYF. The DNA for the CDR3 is TGTGCCAGCAGTGGGACTGATTCCTACGAGCAGTACTTC.

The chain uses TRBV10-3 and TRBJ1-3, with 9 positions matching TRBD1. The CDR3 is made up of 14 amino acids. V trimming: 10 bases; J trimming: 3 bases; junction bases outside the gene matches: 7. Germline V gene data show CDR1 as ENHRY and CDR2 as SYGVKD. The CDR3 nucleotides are TGTGCCACCGGGACAGGGCTTGTTGGAAACACCATATATTTT. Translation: CATGTGLVGNTIYF.

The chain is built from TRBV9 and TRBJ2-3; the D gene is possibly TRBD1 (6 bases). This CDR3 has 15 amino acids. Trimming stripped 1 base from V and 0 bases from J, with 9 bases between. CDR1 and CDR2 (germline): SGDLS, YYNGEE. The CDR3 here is CASSVRQASTDTQYF. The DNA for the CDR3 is TGTGCCAGCAGCGTAAGACAGGCAAGCACAGATACGCAGTATTTT.

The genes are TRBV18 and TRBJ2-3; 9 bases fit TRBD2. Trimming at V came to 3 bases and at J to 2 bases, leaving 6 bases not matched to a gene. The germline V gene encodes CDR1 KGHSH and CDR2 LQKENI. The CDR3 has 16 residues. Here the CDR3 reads CASSPSSGAITDTQYF. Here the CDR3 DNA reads TGTGCCAGCTCACCGTCTAGCGGGGCGATCACAGATACGCAGTATTTT.

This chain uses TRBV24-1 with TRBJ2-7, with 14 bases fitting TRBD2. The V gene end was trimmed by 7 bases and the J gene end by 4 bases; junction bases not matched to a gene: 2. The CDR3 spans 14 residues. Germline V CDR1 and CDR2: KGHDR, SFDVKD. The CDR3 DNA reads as TGTGCCACCAGCGGGACTAGCGGGAGATACGAGCAGTACTTC. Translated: CATSGTSGRYEQYF.

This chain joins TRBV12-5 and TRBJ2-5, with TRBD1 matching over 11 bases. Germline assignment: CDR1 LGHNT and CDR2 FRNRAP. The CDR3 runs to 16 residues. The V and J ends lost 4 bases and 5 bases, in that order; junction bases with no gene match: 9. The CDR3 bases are TGTGCTAGTGGTTACCCAAGGACAGGGGGCTTTGAGACCCAGTACTTC. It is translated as CASGYPRTGGFETQYF. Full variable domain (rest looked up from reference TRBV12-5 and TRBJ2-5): DARVTQTPRHKVTEMGQEVTMRCQPILGHNTVFWYRQTMMQGLELLAYFRNRAPLDDSGMPKDRFSAEMPDATLATLKIQPSEPRDSAVYFCASGYPRTGGFETQYFGPGTRLLVL.

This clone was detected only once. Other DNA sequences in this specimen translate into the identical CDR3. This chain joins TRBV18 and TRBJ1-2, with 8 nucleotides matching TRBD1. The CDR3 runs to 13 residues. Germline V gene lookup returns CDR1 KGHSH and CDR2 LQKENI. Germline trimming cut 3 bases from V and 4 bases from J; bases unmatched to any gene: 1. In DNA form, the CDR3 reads TGTGCCAGCTCACCGGGACAGGTCTATGGCTACACCTTC. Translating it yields CASSPGQVYGYTF. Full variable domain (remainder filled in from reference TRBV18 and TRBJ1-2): NAGVMQNPRHLVRRRGQEARLRCSPMKGHSHVYWYRQLPEEGLKFMVYLQKENIIDESGMPKERFSAEFPKEGPSILRIQQVVRGDSAAYFCASSPGQVYGYTFGSGTRLTVV.

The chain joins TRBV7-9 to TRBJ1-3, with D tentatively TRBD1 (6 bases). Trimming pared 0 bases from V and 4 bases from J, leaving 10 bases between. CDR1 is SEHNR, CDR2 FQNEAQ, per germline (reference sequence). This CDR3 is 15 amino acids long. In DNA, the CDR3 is TGTGCCAGCAGCTTAGCGGCAGGGGTGGGAAACACCATATATTTT. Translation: CASSLAAGVGNTIYF. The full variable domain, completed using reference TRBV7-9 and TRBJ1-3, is DTGVSQNPRHKITKRGQNVTFRCDPISEHNRLYWYRQTLGQGPEFLTYFQNEAQLEKSRLLSDRFSAERPKGSFSTLEIQRTEQGDSAMYLCASSLAAGVGNTIYFGEGSWLTVV.

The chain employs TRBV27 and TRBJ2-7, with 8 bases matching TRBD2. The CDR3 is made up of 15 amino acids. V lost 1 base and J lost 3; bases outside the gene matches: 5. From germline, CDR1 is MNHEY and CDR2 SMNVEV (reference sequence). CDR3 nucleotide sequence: TGTGCCAGCAGTTTATTCGGTAGCGGGATCTACGAGCAGTACTTC. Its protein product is CASSLFGSGIYEQYF.

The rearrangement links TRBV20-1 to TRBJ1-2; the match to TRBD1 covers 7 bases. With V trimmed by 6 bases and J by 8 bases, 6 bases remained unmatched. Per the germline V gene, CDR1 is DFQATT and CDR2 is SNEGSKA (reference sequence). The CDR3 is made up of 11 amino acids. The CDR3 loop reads CSADNRGGYTF. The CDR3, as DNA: TGCAGTGCCGACAACAGGGGAGGCTACACCTTC.